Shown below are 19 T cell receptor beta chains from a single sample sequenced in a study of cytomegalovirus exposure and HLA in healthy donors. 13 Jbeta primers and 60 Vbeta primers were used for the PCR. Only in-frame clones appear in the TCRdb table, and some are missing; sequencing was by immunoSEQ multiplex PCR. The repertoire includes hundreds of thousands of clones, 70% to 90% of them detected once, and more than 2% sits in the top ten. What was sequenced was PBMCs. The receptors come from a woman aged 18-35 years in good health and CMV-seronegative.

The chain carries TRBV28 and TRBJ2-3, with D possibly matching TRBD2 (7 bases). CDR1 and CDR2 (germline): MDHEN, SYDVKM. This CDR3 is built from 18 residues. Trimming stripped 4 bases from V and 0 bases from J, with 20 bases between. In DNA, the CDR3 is TGTGCCAGCAGTTATCCGACGGGGGGACATTCGAGCACAGATACGCAGTATTTT. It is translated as CASSYPTGGHSSTDTQYF.

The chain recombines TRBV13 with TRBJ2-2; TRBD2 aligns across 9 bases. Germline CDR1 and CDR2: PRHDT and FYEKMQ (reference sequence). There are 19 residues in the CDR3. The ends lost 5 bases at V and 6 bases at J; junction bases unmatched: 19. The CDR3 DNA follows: TGTGCCAGCAGCCCGCACCCTGAATCTGCGGTAGCGGGGGCCGGGGAGCTGTTTTTT. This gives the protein CASSPHPESAVAGAGELFF. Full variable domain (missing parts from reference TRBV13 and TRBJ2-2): AAGVIQSPRHLIKEKRETATLKCYPIPRHDTVYWYQQGPGQDPQFLISFYEKMQSDKGSIPDRFSAQQFSDYHSELNMSSLELGDSALYFCASSPHPESAVAGAGELFFGEGSRLTVL.

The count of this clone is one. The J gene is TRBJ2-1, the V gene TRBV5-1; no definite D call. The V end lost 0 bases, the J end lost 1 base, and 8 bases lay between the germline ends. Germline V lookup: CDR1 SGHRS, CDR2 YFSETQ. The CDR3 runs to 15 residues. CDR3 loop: CASSLVVTSYNEQFF. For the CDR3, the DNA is TGCGCCAGCAGCTTGGTCGTGACATCCTACAATGAGCAGTTCTTC.

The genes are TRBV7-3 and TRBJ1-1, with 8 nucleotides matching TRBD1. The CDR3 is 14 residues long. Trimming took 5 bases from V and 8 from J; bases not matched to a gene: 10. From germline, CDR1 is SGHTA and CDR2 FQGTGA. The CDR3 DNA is TGTGCCAGCAGCCTAAAGGGGACAGGCACAGAAGCTTTCTTT. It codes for CASSLKGTGTEAFF.

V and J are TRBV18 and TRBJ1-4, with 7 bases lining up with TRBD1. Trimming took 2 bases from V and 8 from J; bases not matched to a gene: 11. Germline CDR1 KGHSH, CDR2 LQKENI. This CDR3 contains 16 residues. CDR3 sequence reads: CASSPTPTGTLEKLFF. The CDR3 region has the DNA TGTGCCAGCTCACCAACTCCGACAGGGACCCTAGAAAAACTGTTTTTT.

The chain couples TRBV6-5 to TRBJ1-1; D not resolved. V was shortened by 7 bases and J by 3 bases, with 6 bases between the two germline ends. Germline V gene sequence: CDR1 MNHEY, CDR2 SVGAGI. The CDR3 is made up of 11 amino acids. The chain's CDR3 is CASTSDTEAFF. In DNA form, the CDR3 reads TGTGCCAGCACCTCCGACACTGAAGCTTTCTTT.

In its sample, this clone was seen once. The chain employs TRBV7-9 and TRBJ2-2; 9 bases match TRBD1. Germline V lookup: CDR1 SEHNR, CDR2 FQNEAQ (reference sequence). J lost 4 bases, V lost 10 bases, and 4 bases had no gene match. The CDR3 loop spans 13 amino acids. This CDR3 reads CATGTGTTGELFF. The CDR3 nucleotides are TGTGCCACCGGGACAGGGACCACCGGGGAGCTGTTTTTT. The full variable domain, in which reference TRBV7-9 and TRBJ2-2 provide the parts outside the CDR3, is DTGVSQNPRHKITKRGQNVTFRCDPISEHNRLYWYRQTLGQGPEFLTYFQNEAQLEKSRLLSDRFSAERPKGSFSTLEIQRTEQGDSAMYLCATGTGTTGELFFGEGSRLTVL.

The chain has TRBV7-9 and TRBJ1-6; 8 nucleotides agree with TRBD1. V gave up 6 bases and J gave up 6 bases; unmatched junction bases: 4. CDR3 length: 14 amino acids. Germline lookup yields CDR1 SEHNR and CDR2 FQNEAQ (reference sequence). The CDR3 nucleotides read TGTGCCAGCAGTTCGGACAGGGCTAATTCACCCCTCCACTTT. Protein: CASSSDRANSPLHF.

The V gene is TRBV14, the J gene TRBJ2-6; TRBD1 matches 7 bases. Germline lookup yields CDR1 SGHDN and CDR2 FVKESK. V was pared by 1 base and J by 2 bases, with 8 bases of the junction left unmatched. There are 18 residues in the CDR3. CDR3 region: CASSQGFRGQAGANVLTF. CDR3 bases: TGTGCCAGCAGCCAAGGATTTAGGGGGCAAGCTGGGGCCAACGTCCTGACTTTC.

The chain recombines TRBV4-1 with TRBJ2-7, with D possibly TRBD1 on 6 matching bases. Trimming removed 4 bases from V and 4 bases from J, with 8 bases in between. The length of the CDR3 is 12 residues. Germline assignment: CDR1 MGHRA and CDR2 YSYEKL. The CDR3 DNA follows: TGCGCCAGCAGCCCCGACAGGTACGAGCAGTACTTC. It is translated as CASSPDRYEQYF.

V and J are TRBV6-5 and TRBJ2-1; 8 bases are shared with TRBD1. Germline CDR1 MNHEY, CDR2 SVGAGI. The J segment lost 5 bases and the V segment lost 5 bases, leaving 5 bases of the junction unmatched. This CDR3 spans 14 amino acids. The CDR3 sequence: CASSEWTGNNEQFF. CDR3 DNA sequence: TGTGCCAGCAGTGAATGGACAGGGAACAATGAGCAGTTCTTC.

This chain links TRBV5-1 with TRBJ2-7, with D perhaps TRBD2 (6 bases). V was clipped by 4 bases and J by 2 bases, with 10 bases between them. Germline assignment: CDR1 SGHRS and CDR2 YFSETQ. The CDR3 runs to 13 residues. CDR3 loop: CASSTSSPYEQYF. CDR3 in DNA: TGCGCCAGCAGCACTAGCTCTCCCTACGAGCAGTACTTC.

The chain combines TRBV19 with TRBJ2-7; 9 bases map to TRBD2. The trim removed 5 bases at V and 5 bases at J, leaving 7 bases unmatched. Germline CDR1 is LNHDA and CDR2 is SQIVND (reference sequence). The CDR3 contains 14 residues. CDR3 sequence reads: CASSAAGGLHEQYF. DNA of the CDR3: TGTGCCAGTAGTGCTGCGGGGGGGCTACACGAGCAGTACTTC.

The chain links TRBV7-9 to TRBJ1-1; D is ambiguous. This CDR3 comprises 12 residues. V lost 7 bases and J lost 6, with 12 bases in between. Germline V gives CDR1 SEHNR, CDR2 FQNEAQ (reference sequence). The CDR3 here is CASTEGGAEAFF. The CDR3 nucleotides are TGTGCCAGCACCGAAGGAGGAGCTGAAGCTTTCTTT.

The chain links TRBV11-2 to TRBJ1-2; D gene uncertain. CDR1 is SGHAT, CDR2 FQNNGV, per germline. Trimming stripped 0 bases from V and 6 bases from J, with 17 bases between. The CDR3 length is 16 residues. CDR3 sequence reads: CASSLDFGGDLDGYTF. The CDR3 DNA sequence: TGTGCCAGCAGCTTAGATTTTGGCGGGGATTTGGATGGCTACACCTTC. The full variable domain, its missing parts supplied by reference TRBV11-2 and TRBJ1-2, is EAGVAQSPRYKIIEKRQSVAFWCNPISGHATLYWYQQILGQGPKLLIQFQNNGVVDDSQLPKDRFSAERLKGVDSTLKIQPAKLEDSAVYLCASSLDFGGDLDGYTFGSGTRLTVV.

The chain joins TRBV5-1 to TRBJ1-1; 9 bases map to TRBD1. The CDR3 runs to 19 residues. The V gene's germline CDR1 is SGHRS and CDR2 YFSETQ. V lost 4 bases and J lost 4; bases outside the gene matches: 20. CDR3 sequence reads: CASSLPRTGVLVGRTEAFF. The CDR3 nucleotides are TGCGCCAGCAGCCTGCCCCGGACAGGGGTACTTGTCGGGCGCACTGAAGCTTTCTTT.

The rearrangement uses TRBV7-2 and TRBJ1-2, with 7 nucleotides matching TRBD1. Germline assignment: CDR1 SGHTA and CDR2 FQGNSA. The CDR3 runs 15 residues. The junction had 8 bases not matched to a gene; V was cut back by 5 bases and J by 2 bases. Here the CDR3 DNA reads TGTGCCAGCAGCATCGGGACAGTTGTAAACTATGGCTACACCTTC. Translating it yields CASSIGTVVNYGYTF.

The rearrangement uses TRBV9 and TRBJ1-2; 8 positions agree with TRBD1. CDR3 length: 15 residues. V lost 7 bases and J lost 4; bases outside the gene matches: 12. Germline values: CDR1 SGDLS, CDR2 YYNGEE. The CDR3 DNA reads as TGTGCCAGCTCAACTCCCGGACAGGGTACCTATGGCTACACCTTC. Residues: CASSTPGQGTYGYTF.

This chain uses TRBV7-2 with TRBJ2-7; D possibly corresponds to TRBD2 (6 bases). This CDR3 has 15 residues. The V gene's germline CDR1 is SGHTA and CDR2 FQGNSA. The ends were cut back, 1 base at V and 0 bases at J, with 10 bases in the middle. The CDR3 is CASSLVSGDSYEQYF. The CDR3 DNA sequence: TGTGCCAGCAGCTTAGTCTCGGGGGACTCCTACGAGCAGTACTTC. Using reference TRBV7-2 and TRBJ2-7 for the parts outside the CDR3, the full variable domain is GAGVSQSPSNKVTEKGKDVELRCDPISGHTALYWYRQSLGQGLEFLIYFQGNSAPDKSGLPSDRFSAERTGGSVSTLTIQRTQQEDSAVYLCASSLVSGDSYEQYFGPGTRLTVT.